The TCR beta chain under discussion was sequenced for a study of blood T cell repertoires in COVID-19. Clinical history as reported by participants underpinned cohort assignment. The CDR3 covers 14 residues. V gave up 5 bases and J gave up 0 bases; unmatched junction bases: 4. Germline V gene data show CDR1 as MNHEY and CDR2 as SVGAGI. Authors' processing steps: Cell counts per sample came from amplifying reference gene primers. Data came from immunoSEQ multiplex PCR; TCRdb stores just in-frame clones and leaves some out. V and J calls and clone size are as listed in that table; D and trimming were resolved from the DNA. The table has some 170,000 clones, roughly nine tenths seen once.

The sequence derives from a human donor with acute COVID-19. The donor label of this sample is uncertain. The sample was PBMCs or T cells enriched from blood (not recorded which). The chain has TRBV6-5 and TRBJ2-7; 7 positions match TRBD1. The CDR3 spells CASSPDRYSYEQYF. The CDR3 bases are TGTGCCAGCAGTCCGGACAGGTACTCCTACGAGCAGTACTTC.